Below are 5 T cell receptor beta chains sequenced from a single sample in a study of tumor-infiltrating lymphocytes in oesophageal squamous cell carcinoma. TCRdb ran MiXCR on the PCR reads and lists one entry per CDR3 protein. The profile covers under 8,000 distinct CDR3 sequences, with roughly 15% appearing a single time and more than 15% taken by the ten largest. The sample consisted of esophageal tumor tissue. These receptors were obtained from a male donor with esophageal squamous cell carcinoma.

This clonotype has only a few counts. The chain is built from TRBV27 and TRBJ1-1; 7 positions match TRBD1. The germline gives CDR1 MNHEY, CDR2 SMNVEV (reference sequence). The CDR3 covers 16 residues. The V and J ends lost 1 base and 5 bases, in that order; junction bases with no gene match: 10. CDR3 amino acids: CASSLLGGAGKTEAFF. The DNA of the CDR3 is TGTGCCAGCAGTTTATTAGGGGGCGCGGGGAAGACTGAAGCTTTCTTT.

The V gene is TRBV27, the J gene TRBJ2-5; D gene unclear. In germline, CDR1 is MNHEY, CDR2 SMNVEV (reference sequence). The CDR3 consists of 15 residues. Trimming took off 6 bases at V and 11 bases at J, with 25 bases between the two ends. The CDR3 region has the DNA TGTGCCAGCAGGGAGCGACCCATCCTCTACAATGAGCAGTACTTC. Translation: CASRERPILYNEQYF.

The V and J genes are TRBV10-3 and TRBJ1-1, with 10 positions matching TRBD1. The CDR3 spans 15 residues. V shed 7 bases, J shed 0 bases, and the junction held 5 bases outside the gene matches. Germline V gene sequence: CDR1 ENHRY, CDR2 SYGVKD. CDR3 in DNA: TGTGCCATCACCGGGGACAGGGGACTGAACACTGAAGCTTTCTTT. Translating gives CAITGDRGLNTEAFF.

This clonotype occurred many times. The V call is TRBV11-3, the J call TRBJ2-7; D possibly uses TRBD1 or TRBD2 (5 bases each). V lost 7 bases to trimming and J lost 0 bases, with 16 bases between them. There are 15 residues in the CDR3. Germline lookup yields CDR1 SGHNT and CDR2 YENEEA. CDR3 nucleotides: TGTGCCAGCACACCCGGGGCCACGGCCTCCTACGAGCAGTACTTC. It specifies CASTPGATASYEQYF.

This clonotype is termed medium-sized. CDR3 DNA sequence: TGTGCCAGCAGCTTAGCGGACACCGGGGAGCTGTTTTTT. It is translated as CASSLADTGELFF. The chain carries TRBV7-6 and TRBJ2-2; D unclear. This CDR3 spans 13 amino acids. V gave up 0 bases and J gave up 3 bases, with 2 bases separating them. Germline CDR1 and CDR2: SGHVS and FNYEAQ.